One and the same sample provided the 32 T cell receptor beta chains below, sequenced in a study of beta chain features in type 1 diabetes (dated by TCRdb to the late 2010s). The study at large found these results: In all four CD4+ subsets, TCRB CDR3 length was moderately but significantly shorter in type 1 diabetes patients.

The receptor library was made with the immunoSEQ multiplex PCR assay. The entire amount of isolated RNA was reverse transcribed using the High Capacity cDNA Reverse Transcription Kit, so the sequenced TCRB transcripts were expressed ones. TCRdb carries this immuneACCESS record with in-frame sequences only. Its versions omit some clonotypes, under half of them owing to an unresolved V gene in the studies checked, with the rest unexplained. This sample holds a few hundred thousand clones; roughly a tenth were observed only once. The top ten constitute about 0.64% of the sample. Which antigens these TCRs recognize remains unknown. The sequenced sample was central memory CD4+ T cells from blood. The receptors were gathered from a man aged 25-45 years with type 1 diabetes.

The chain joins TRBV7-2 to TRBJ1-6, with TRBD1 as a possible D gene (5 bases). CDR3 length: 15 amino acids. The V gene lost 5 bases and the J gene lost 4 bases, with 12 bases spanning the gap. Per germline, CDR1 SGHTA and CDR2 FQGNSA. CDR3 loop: CASSLTDRYNSPLHF. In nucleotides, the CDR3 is TGTGCCAGCAGCCTAACAGACAGATATAATTCACCCCTCCACTTT. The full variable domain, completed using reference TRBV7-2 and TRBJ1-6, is GAGVSQSPSNKVTEKGKDVELRCDPISGHTALYWYRQSLGQGLEFLIYFQGNSAPDKSGLPSDRFSAERTGGSVSTLTIQRTQQEDSAVYLCASSLTDRYNSPLHFGNGTRLTVT.

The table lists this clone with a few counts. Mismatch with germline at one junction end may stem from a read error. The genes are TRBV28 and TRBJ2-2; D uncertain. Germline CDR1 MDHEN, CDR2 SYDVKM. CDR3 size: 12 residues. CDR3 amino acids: CVSARNTGELFF. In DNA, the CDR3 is TGTGTCAGCGCACGGAACACCGGGGAGCTGTTTTTT.

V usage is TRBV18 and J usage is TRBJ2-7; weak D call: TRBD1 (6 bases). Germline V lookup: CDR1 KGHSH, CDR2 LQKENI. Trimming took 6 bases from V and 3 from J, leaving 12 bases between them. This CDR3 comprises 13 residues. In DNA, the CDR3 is TGTGCCAGCTCCACAGGACAGTTCTACGAGCAGTACTTC. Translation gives CASSTGQFYEQYF.

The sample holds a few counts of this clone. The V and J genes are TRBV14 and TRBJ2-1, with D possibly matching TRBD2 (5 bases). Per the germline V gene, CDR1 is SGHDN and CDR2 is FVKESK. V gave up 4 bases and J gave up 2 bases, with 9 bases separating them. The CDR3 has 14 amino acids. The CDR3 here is CASSRTGAYNEQFF. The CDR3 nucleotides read TGTGCCAGCAGCCGGACCGGGGCCTACAATGAGCAGTTCTTC. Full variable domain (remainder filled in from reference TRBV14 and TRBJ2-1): EAGVTQFPSHSVIEKGQTVTLRCDPISGHDNLYWYRRVMGKEIKFLLHFVKESKQDESGMPNNRFLAERTGGTYSTLKVQPAELEDSGVYFCASSRTGAYNEQFFGPGTRLTVL.

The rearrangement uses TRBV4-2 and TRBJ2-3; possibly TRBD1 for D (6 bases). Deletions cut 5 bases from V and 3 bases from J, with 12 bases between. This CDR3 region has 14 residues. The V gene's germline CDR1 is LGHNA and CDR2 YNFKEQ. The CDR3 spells CASSLLQGTDTQYF. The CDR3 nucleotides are TGTGCCAGCAGCTTACTTCAGGGGACAGATACGCAGTATTTT.

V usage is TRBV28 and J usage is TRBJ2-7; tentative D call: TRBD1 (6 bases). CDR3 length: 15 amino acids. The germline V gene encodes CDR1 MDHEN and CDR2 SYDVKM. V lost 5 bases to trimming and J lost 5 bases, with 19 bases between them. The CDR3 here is CASSTPSIRGNEQYF. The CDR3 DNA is TGTGCCAGCAGTACCCCCTCCATTAGGGGGAACGAGCAGTACTTC.

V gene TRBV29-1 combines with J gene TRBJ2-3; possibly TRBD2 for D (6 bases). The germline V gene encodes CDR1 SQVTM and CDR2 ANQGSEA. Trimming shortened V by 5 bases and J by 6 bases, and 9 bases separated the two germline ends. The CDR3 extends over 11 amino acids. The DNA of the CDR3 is TGCAGCGTTCGAGGAGGGGATACGCAGTATTTT. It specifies CSVRGGDTQYF.

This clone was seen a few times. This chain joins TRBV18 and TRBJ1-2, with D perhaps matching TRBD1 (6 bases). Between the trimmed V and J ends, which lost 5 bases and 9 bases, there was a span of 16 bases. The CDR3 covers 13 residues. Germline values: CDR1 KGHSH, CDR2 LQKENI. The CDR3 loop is CASSATGGKSYTF. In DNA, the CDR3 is TGTGCCAGCTCAGCTACCGGGGGCAAGAGCTACACCTTC.

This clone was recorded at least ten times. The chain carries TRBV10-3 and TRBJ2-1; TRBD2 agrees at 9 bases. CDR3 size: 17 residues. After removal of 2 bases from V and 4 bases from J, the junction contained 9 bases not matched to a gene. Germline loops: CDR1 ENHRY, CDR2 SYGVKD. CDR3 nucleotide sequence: TGTGCCATCAGTGAGGGGAGCGGGAGGACCGGTTACAATGAGCAGTTCTTC. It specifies CAISEGSGRTGYNEQFF.

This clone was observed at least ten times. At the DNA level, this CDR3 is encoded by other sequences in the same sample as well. This chain's CDR3 is CASSPRPSYEQYF. The CDR3 DNA follows: TGTGCCAGCTCACCCAGGCCCTCCTACGAGCAGTACTTC. This chain links TRBV18 with TRBJ2-7; no reliable D call. The CDR3 spans 13 residues. The V and J ends lost 3 bases and 0 bases respectively, with 6 bases between them. The germline V gene encodes CDR1 KGHSH and CDR2 LQKENI.

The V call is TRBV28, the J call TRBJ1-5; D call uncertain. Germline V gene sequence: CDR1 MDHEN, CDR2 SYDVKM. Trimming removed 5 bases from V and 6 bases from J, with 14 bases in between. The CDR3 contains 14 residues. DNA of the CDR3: TGTGCCAGCAGTCCGCCAGGCAGCGGTCAGCCCCAGCATTTT. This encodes CASSPPGSGQPQHF.

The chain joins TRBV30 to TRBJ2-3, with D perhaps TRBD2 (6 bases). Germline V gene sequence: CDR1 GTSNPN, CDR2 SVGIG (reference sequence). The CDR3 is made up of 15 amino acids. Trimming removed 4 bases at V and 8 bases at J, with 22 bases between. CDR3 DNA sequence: TGTGCCTGGATGCCCCCGACTAGTAGGGCTGGTACGCAGTATTTT. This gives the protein CAWMPPTSRAGTQYF.

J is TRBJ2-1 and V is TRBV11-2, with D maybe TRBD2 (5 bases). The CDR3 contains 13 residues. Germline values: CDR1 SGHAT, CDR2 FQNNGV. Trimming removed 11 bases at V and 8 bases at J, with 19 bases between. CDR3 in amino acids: CAGVAPGLDEQFF. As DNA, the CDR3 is TGTGCCGGGGTAGCCCCGGGGTTGGATGAGCAGTTCTTC.

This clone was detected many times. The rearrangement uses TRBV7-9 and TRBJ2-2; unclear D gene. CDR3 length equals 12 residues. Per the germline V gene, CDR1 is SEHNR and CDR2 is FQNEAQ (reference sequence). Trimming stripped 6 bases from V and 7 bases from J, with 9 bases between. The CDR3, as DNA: TGTGCCAGCAGAAATCTCCTCGGGGAGCTGTTTTTT. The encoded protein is CASRNLLGELFF.

CDR3 nucleotide sequence: TGTGCCAGCAGCCCTGGCTATACTGAAGCTTTCTTT. Translation: CASSPGYTEAFF. V gene TRBV7-2 combines with J gene TRBJ1-1; D is unresolved. Germline-derived CDR1 and CDR2 are SGHTA and FQGNSA. Between the trimmed V and J ends, which lost 5 bases and 5 bases, there was a span of 9 bases. The CDR3 is 12 residues long.

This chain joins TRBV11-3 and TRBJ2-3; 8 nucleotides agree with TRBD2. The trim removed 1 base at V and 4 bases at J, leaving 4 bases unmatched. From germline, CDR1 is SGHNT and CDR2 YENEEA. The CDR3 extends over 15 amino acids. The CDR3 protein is CASSLGGRRADTQYF. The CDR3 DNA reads TGTGCCAGCAGCTTAGGCGGGAGGAGGGCAGATACGCAGTATTTT.

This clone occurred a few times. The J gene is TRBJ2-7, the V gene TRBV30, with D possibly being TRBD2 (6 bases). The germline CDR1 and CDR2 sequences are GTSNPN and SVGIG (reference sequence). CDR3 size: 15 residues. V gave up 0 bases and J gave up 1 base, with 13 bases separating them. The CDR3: CAWSVRDLRSYEQYF. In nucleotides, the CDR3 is TGTGCCTGGAGTGTACGGGACTTAAGGTCCTACGAGCAGTACTTC.

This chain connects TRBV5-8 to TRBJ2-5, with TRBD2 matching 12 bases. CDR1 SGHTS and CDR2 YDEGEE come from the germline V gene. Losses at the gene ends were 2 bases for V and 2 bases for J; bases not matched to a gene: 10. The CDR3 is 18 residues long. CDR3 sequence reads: CASSFGRQLAGGQETQYF. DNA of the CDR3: TGTGCCAGCAGCTTTGGGAGGCAGCTAGCGGGAGGGCAAGAGACCCAGTACTTC.

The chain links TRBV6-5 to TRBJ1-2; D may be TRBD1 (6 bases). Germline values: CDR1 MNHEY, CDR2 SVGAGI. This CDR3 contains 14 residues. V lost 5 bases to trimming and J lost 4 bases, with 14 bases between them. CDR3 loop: CASSEGWGAYGYTF. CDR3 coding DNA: TGTGCCAGCAGTGAAGGATGGGGGGCCTATGGCTACACCTTC.

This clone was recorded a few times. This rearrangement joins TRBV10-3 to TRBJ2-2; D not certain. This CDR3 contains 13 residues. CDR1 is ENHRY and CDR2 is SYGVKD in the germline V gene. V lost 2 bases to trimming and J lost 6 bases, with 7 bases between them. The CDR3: CAISEAGSGELFF. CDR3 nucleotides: TGTGCCATCAGTGAGGCCGGGTCCGGGGAGCTGTTTTTT.

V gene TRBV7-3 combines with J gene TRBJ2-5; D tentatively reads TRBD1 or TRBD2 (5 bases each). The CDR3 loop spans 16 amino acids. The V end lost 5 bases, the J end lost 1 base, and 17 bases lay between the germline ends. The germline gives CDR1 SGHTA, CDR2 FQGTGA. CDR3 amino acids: CASSPQYRGLQETQYF. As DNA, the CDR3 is TGTGCCAGCAGCCCACAATACCGGGGCCTCCAAGAGACCCAGTACTTC.

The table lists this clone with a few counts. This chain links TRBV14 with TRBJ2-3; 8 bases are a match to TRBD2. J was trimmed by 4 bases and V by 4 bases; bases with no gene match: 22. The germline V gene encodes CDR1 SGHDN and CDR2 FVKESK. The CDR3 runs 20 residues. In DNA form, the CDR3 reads TGTGCCAGCAGCCGAAATAAGGGGAGACCGGGACTAGAGGTAGCAGATACGCAGTATTTT. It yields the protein CASSRNKGRPGLEVADTQYF.

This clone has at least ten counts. The CDR3 DNA reads as TGTGCCAGCAGGACCCAGAATCTGAACACTGAAGCTTTCTTT. Translated, it gives CASRTQNLNTEAFF. This sequence joins TRBV28 and TRBJ1-1; D gene ambiguous. V lost 6 bases to trimming and J lost 0 bases, with 11 bases between them. The CDR3 is made up of 14 amino acids. Per germline, CDR1 MDHEN and CDR2 SYDVKM. The variable domain in full, with the rest retrieved from reference TRBV28 and TRBJ1-1, is DVKVTQSSRYLVKRTGEKVFLECVQDMDHENMFWYRQDPGLGLRLIYFSYDVKMKEKGDIPEGYSVSREKKERFSLILESASTNQTSMYLCASRTQNLNTEAFFGQGTRLTVV.

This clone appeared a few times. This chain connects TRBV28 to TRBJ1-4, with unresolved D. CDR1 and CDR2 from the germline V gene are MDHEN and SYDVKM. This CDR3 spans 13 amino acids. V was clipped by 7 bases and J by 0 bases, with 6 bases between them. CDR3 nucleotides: TGTGCCAGCATTACTGCAACTAATGAAAAACTGTTTTTT. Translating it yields CASITATNEKLFF.

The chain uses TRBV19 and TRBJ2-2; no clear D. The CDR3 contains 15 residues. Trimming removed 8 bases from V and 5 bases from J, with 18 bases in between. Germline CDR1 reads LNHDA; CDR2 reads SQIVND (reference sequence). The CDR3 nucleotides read TGTGCCAGTCAGAACGTCGGGCAGACAACCGGGGAGCTGTTTTTT. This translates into CASQNVGQTTGELFF.

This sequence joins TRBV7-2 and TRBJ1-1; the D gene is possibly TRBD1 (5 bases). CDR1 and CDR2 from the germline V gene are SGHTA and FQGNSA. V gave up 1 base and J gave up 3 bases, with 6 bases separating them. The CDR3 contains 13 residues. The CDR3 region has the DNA TGTGCCAGCAGCTTAGGGGGCCACACTGAAGCTTTCTTT. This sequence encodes CASSLGGHTEAFF. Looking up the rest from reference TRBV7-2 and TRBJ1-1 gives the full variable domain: GAGVSQSPSNKVTEKGKDVELRCDPISGHTALYWYRQSLGQGLEFLIYFQGNSAPDKSGLPSDRFSAERTGGSVSTLTIQRTQQEDSAVYLCASSLGGHTEAFFGQGTRLTVV.

CDR3 in DNA: TGTGCCACTAATTTCGACAGAACCTACGAGCAGTACTTC. Translating it yields CATNFDRTYEQYF. The J gene is TRBJ2-7, the V gene TRBV2; TRBD1 is a possible D gene (5 bases). Germline V CDR1 and CDR2: SNHLY, FYNNEI. Trimming pared 10 bases from V and 2 bases from J, leaving 15 bases between. CDR3 length equals 13 residues.

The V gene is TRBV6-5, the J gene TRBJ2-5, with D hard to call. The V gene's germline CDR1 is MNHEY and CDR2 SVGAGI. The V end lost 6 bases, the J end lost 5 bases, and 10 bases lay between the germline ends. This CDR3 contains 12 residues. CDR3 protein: CASSASGETQYF. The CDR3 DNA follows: TGTGCCAGCAGCGCTTCCGGTGAGACCCAGTACTTC.

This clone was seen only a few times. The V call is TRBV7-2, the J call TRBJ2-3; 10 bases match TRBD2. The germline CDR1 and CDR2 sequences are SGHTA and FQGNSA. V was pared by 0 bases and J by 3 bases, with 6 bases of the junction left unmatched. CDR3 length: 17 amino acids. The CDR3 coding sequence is TGTGCCAGCAGCTTAGCGAGGGCTAGCGGGAGAACAGATACGCAGTATTTT. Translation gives CASSLARASGRTDTQYF.

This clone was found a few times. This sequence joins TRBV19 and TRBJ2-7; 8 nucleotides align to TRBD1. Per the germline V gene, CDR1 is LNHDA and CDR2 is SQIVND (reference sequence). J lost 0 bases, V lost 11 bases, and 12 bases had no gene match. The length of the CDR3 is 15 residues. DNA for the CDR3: TGTGCCCTACTTTTATCGGACAGGGTCTCCTACGAGCAGTACTTC. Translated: CALLLSDRVSYEQYF.

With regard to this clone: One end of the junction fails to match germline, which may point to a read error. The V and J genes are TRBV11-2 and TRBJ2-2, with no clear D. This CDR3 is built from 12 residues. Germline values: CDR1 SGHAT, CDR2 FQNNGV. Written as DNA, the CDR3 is TGCGCCAGCAGCCAACAAAACGGGGAGCTGTTTTTT. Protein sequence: CASSQQNGELFF. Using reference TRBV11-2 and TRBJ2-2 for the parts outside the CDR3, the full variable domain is EAGVAQSPRYKIIEKRQSVAFWCNPISGHATLYWYQQILGQGPKLLIQFQNNGVVDDSQLPKDRFSAERLKGVDSTLKIQPAKLEDSAVYLCASSQQNGELFFGEGSRLTVL.

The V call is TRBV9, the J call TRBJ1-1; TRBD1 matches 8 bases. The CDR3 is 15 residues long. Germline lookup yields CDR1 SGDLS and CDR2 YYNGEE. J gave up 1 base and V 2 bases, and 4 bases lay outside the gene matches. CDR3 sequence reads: CASSVADRGNTEAFF. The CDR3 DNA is TGTGCCAGCAGCGTCGCCGACAGGGGGAACACTGAAGCTTTCTTT.